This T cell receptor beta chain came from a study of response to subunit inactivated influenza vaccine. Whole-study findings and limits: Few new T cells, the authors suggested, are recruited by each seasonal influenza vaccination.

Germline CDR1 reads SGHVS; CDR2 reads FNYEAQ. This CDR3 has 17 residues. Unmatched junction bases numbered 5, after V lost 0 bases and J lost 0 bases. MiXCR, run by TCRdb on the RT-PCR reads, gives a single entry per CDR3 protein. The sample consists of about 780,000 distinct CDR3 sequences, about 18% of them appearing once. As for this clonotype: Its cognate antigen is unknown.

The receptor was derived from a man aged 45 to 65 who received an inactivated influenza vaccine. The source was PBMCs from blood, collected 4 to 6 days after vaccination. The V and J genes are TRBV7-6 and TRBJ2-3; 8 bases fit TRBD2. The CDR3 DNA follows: TGTGCCAGCAGCTTAGCGTCTCTAGCGGGCAGCACAGATACGCAGTATTTT. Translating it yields CASSLASLAGSTDTQYF. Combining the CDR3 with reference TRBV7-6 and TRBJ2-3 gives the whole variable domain GAGVSQSPRYKVTKRGQDVALRCDPISGHVSLYWYRQALGQGPEFLTYFNYEAQQDKSGLPNDRFSAERPEGSISTLTIQRTEQRDSAMYRCASSLASLAGSTDTQYFGPGTRLTVL.